One and the same sample provided the 20 T cell receptor beta chains below, sequenced in a study of regulatory T cells in long-lasting Graves disease. The authors built TCR beta libraries using iRepertoire HTBI primers and Arm-PCR of CDR3 regions. TCRdb recomputed calls from the multiplex PCR reads with MiXCR, one row per CDR3 protein. This table holds a few hundred thousand distinct CDR3 sequences, 15% to 20% found once. As for time point: newly diagnosed GD, antithyroid drugs for less than 3 months. The TCR library was prepared using RNA isolated from PBMCs. This specimen was peripheral blood mononuclear cells (PBMCs), taken at new diagnosis, from a patient treated with antithyroid drugs. The receptors shown here come from a female donor with Graves disease.

This chain links TRBV30 with TRBJ2-1, with 11 bases fitting TRBD2. CDR1 is GTSNPN and CDR2 is SVGIG in the germline V gene (reference sequence). Trimming at V came to 3 bases and at J to 10 bases, leaving 2 bases not matched to a gene. This CDR3 region has 12 residues. The CDR3 nucleotides read TGTGCCTGGAGACTAGCGGGAGCCGAGCAGTTCTTC. Its translation: CAWRLAGAEQFF.

In its sample, this clonotype was seen a few times. A much larger clone differs from this one at a single base, so this may be a read error. J is TRBJ1-4 and V is TRBV19; D might be TRBD1 (5 bases). CDR1 is LNHDA, CDR2 SQIVND, per germline (reference sequence). This CDR3 comprises 14 residues. The DNA of the CDR3 is TGTGCCAGTAGAAGTCGAAGGGGAGGAGAAAAACTGTCTTTT. It specifies CASRSRRGGEKLSF.

Of note for this clonotype: A read error likely explains this, since a far larger clone differs by one base. As DNA, the CDR3 is TGTGCCAGCAGTTACCCTACCGGGAGTGGGTACGAGCAGTACTTC. It specifies CASSYPTGSGYEQYF. The V gene is TRBV6-9, the J gene TRBJ2-7, with D perhaps TRBD2 (6 bases). Per germline, CDR1 MNHGY and CDR2 SVAAGI. V gave up 3 bases and J gave up 4 bases, with 16 bases separating them. This CDR3 has 15 amino acids.

This clonotype was recorded at least ten times. This CDR3 is CASREQGAYEQFF. The CDR3 DNA is TGTGCCAGCAGGGAACAGGGGGCTTATGAGCAGTTCTTC. The chain uses TRBV6-2 or TRBV6-3 and TRBJ2-1, with TRBD1 matching over 9 bases. The CDR3 is 13 residues long. Trimming took 6 bases from V and 8 from J; bases not matched to a gene: 5. Germline V lookup: CDR1 MNHEY, CDR2 SVGEGT.

This clonotype was seen ten or more times. This chain connects TRBV24-1 to TRBJ1-1; the D gene is possibly TRBD1 (5 bases). This CDR3 has 15 residues. CDR1 is KGHDR and CDR2 is SFDVKD in the germline V gene. Trimming stripped 5 bases from V and 3 bases from J, with 15 bases between. The CDR3 sequence is CATSVDQGGDTEAFF. The CDR3, as DNA: TGTGCCACCAGTGTTGACCAGGGTGGGGACACTGAAGCTTTCTTT.

This clonotype was counted at least ten times. This rearrangement joins TRBV24-1 to TRBJ1-5, with unresolved D. V shed 4 bases and J shed 10 bases, with 10 bases lying between them. There are 12 residues in the CDR3. Germline lookup yields CDR1 KGHDR and CDR2 SFDVKD. The CDR3 sequence is CATSDPDKPQHF. The CDR3 nucleotides are TGTGCCACCAGTGACCCTGACAAACCCCAGCATTTT.

There are many counts of this clonotype. The chain carries TRBV19 and TRBJ2-7, with a tentative D call TRBD1 (5 bases). Germline assignment: CDR1 LNHDA and CDR2 SQIVND (reference sequence). With 4 bases removed from V and 0 bases from J, the gap between germline ends came to 13 bases. This CDR3 contains 15 residues. The CDR3 region has the DNA TGTGCCAGTAGTAAGGGGTTTCCGTTCTCCTACGAGCAGTACTTC. It is translated as CASSKGFPFSYEQYF.

In this sample, this clonotype turned up many times. The chain carries TRBV7-9 and TRBJ1-6; 8 positions agree with TRBD1. The ends lost 5 bases at V and 7 bases at J; junction bases unmatched: 7. The CDR3 spans 15 residues. Germline V gene data show CDR1 as SEHNR and CDR2 as FQNEAQ (reference sequence). The CDR3 DNA is TGTGCCAGCAGCCCGGGGACAGGAGAGAATTCACCCCTCCACTTT. It is translated as CASSPGTGENSPLHF.

The V call is TRBV5-5, the J call TRBJ2-7, with D possibly matching TRBD1 (6 bases). Germline V CDR1 and CDR2: SGHKS, YYEKEE (reference sequence). The CDR3 runs to 13 residues. Trimming removed 9 bases from V and 1 base from J, with 14 bases in between. The DNA of the CDR3 is TGTGCCACTAACCGGGACAATTCCTACGAGCAGTACTTC. Amino acid sequence: CATNRDNSYEQYF.

This clonotype was found many times. CDR3 coding DNA: TGTGCCAGCAGTAAAGACAGGGGAACTCCTGGCTACACCTTC. It codes for CASSKDRGTPGYTF. V is TRBV2 and J is TRBJ1-2; TRBD1 matches at 8 bases. V gave up 5 bases and J gave up 7 bases; unmatched junction bases: 9. Germline lookup yields CDR1 SNHLY and CDR2 FYNNEI. The CDR3 spans 14 residues.

This clonotype was seen repeatedly, ten times or more. The V and J genes are TRBV18 and TRBJ1-1; D gene ambiguous. This CDR3 contains 14 residues. The germline V and J ends were trimmed by 3 bases and 1 base, with 9 bases remaining between them. CDR1 KGHSH and CDR2 LQKENI come from the germline V gene. DNA for the CDR3: TGTGCCAGCTCACCGATGAACGGGAACACTGAAGCTTTCTTT. Translation: CASSPMNGNTEAFF. Drawing the rest from reference TRBV18 and TRBJ1-1, the complete variable domain is NAGVMQNPRHLVRRRGQEARLRCSPMKGHSHVYWYRQLPEEGLKFMVYLQKENIIDESGMPKERFSAEFPKEGPSILRIQQVVRGDSAAYFCASSPMNGNTEAFFGQGTRLTVV.

This clonotype was seen many times. The J gene is TRBJ1-6, the V gene TRBV10-3, with 9 bases matching TRBD1. The germline gives CDR1 ENHRY, CDR2 SYGVKD. V gave up 5 bases and J gave up 7 bases; unmatched junction bases: 3. This CDR3 spans 14 amino acids. The CDR3 DNA reads as TGTGCCATCAGTCGGACAGGGGAAAATTCACCCCTCCACTTT. Translated, it gives CAISRTGENSPLHF.

This clonotype was observed a few times. Without the conserved terminal phenylalanine or tryptophan, this CDR3 likely stems from a read error. The chain has TRBV20-1 and TRBJ1-2; 11 bases are a match to TRBD1. With V trimmed by 1 base and J by 3 bases, 4 bases remained unmatched. Germline lookup yields CDR1 DFQATT and CDR2 SNEGSKA (reference sequence). The CDR3 covers 15 residues. CDR3 sequence reads: CSARGTGGADYGYTV. The DNA for the CDR3 is TGCAGTGCTAGAGGGACAGGGGGCGCCGACTATGGCTACACCGTC.

This clonotype was counted a few times. Written as DNA, the CDR3 is TGTGCCACCGGAGTCCGGGACAACTATGGCTACACCTTC. Its translation is CATGVRDNYGYTF. This sequence joins TRBV28 and TRBJ1-2; perhaps TRBD1 as D (5 bases). Trimming took 10 bases from V and 2 from J, leaving 14 bases between them. From germline, CDR1 is MDHEN and CDR2 SYDVKM. This CDR3 spans 13 amino acids.

The V call is TRBV11-2, the J call TRBJ1-3; perhaps TRBD1 as D (5 bases). CDR3 length: 16 residues. Between the trimmed V and J ends, which lost 5 bases and 0 bases, there was a span of 14 bases. The germline V gene encodes CDR1 SGHAT and CDR2 FQNNGV. The CDR3 DNA reads TGTGCCAGCAGCCCCCCGGGACTTACCTCTGGAAACACCATATATTTT. Its translation is CASSPPGLTSGNTIYF.

This clonotype was observed at least ten times. The V gene is TRBV11-1, the J gene TRBJ2-2; unclear D gene. The CDR3 has 13 amino acids. V lost 3 bases and J lost 6, with 8 bases in between. Germline assignment: CDR1 SGHAT and CDR2 FQDESV (reference sequence). CDR3 protein: CASSFDPSGELFF. The CDR3 region has the DNA TGTGCCAGCAGCTTCGACCCCTCCGGGGAGCTGTTTTTT.

Note on this clonotype: A much larger clone is a single base away; this may be a read error. V usage is TRBV6-1 and J usage is TRBJ1-5; D not resolved. The germline CDR1 and CDR2 sequences are MNHNS and SASEGT. Trimming removed 5 bases from V and 8 bases from J, with 10 bases in between. The CDR3 runs 12 residues. CDR3 residues: CASSKVMEPQHF. For the CDR3, the DNA is TGTGCCAGCAGTAAGGTGATGGAGCCCCAGCATTTT.

The CDR3, as DNA: TGTGCCAGCAGTTTCGGGGCAGGGAGGGGAGAGACCCAGTACTTC. Its protein product is CASSFGAGRGETQYF. This chain joins TRBV7-2 and TRBJ2-5; 7 positions match TRBD2. J lost 4 bases, V lost 6 bases, and 11 bases had no gene match. The CDR3 covers 15 residues. In germline, CDR1 is SGHTA, CDR2 FQGNSA.

A few counts support this clonotype. This rearrangement joins TRBV9 to TRBJ2-3; 9 bases fit TRBD1. The junction had 16 bases not matched to a gene; V was cut back by 4 bases and J by 7 bases. CDR1 is SGDLS and CDR2 is YYNGEE in the germline V gene. This CDR3 contains 17 residues. The CDR3 coding sequence is TGTGCCAGCAGCCTGGTAGGAACACAGGGGGCGAGAAATACGCAGTATTTT. It specifies CASSLVGTQGARNTQYF.

This clonotype was recorded many times. The chain combines TRBV12-3 or TRBV12-4 with TRBJ1-2; TRBD1 aligns across 9 bases. This CDR3 contains 15 residues. The trim removed 3 bases at V and 4 bases at J, leaving 6 bases unmatched. The CDR3 loop reads CASSFSTGGGYGYTF. The CDR3 DNA reads TGTGCCAGCAGTTTTTCTACAGGGGGCGGCTATGGCTACACCTTC.